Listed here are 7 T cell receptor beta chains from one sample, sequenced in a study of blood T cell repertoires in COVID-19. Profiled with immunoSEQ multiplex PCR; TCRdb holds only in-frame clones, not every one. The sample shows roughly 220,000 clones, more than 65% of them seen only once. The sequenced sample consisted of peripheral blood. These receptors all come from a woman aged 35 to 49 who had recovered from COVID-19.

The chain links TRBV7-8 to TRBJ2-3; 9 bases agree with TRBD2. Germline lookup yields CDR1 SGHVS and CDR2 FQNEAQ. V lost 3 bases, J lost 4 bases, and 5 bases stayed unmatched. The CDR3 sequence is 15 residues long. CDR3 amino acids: CASSLLAGYPDTQYF. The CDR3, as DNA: TGTGCCAGCAGCTTGCTAGCGGGGTATCCAGATACGCAGTATTTT.

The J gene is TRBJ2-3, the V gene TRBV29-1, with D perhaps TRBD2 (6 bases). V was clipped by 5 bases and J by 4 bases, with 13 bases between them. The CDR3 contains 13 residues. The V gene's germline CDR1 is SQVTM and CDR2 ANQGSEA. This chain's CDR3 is CSVKRTTPDTQYF. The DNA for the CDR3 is TGCAGCGTTAAACGGACTACACCAGATACGCAGTATTTT.

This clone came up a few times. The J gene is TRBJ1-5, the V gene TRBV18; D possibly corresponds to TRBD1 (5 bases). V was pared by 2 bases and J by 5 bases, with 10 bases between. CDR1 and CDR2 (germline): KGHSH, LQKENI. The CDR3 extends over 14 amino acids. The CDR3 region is CASSPGAGYQPQHF. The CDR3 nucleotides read TGTGCCAGCTCACCAGGGGCAGGTTATCAGCCCCAGCATTTT.

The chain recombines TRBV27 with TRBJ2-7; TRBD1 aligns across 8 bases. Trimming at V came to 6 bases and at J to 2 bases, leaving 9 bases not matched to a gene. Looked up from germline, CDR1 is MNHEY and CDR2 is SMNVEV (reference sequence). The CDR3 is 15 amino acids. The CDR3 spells CASRTGGRGPYEQYF. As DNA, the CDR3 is TGTGCCAGCAGAACAGGGGGAAGGGGCCCCTACGAGCAGTACTTC.

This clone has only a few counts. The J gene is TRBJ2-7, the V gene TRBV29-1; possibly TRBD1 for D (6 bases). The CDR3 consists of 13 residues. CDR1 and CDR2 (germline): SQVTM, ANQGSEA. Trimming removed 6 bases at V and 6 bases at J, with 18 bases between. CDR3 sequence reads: CSVARTERVEQYF. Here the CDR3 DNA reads TGCAGCGTCGCACGGACAGAACGGGTCGAGCAGTACTTC.

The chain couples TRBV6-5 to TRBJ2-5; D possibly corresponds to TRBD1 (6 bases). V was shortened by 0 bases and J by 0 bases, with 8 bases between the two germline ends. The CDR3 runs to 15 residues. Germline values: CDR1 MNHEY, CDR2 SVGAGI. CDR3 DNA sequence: TGTGCCAGCAGTTACTCCAGGGGAAACCAAGAGACCCAGTACTTC. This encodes CASSYSRGNQETQYF.

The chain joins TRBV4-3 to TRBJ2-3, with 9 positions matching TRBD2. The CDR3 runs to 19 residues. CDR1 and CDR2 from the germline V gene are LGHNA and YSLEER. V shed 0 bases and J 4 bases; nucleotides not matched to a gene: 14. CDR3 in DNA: TGCGCCAGCAGCCAAGATATTGGCGGGGGGGTTGTTGTTTCAGATACGCAGTATTTT. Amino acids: CASSQDIGGGVVVSDTQYF.